This T cell receptor (beta chain) stems from a study of OX40 agonist ivuxolimab in advanced cancers. The method was immunoSEQ multiplex PCR; TCRdb's version includes in-frame clones alone and lacks a portion of them. The sample lists under 25,000 clones; about 80% were seen once. The CDR3 spans 14 residues. V lost 2 bases and J 5 bases, leaving 10 bases between the germline ends. Germline V CDR1 and CDR2: MNHEY, SVGAGI. Specimen: CD4+ or CD8+ T cells sorted from blood, collected in a trial of the OX40 agonist ivuxolimab. This receptor was obtained from an adult with an advanced solid tumor such as melanoma, head and neck, liver or kidney cancer. This sequence joins TRBV6-5 and TRBJ2-1; perhaps TRBD1 as D (5 bases). The CDR3 bases are TGTGCCAGCAGTTACAGGGGCGCAAACAATGAGCAGTTCTTC. It translates to CASSYRGANNEQFF.